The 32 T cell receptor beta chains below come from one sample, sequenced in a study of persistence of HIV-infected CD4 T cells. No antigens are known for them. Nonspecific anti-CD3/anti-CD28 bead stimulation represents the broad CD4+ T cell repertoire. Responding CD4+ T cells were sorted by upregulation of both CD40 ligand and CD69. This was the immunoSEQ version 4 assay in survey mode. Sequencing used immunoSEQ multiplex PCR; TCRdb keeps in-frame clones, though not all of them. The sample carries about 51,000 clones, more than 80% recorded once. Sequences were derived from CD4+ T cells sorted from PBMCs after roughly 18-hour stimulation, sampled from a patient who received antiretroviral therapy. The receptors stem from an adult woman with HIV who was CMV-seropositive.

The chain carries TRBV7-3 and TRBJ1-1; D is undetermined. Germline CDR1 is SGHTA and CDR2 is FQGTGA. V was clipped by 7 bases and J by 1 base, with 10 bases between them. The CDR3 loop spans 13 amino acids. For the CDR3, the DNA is TGTGCCAGCACCTTCGGTAGGAACACTGAAGCTTTCTTT. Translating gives CASTFGRNTEAFF.

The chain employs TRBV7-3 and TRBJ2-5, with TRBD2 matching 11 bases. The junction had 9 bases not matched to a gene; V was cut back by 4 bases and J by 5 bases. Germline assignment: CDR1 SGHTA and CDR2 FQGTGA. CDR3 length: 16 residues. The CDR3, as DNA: TGTGCCAGCAGCTCCATAGCGGGGGGGCCTGTGGAGACCCAGTACTTC. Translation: CASSSIAGGPVETQYF.

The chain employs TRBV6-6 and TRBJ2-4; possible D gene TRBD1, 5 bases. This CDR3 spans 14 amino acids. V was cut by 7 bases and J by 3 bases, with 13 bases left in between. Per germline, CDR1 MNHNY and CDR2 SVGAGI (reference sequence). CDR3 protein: CASTLSQGKNIQYF. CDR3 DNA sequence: TGTGCCAGCACCCTCAGCCAGGGCAAAAACATTCAGTACTTC.

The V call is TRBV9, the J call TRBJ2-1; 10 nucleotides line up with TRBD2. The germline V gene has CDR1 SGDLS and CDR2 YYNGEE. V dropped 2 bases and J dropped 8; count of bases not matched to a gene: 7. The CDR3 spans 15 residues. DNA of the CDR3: TGTGCCAGCAGCGTCATAGCGGGAGGCGGCGATGAGCAGTTCTTC. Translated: CASSVIAGGGDEQFF.

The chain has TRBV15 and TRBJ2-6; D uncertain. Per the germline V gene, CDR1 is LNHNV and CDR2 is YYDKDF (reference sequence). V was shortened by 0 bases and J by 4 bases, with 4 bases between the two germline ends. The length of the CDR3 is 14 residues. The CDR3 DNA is TGTGCCACCAGCAGAGATGCCGGGGCCAACGTCCTGACTTTC. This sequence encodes CATSRDAGANVLTF. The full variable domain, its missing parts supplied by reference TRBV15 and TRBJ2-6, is DAMVIQNPRYQVTQFGKPVTLSCSQTLNHNVMYWYQQKSSQAPKLLFHYYDKDFNNEADTPDNFQSRRPNTSFCFLDIRSPGLGDTAMYLCATSRDAGANVLTFGAGSRLTVL.

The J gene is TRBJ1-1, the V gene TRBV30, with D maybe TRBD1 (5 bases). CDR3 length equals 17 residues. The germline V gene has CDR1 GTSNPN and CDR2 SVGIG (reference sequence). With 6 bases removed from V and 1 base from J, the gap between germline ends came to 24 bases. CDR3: CACQPQKVGAPNTEAFF. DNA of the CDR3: TGTGCCTGTCAGCCGCAGAAGGTAGGGGCTCCGAACACTGAAGCTTTCTTT.

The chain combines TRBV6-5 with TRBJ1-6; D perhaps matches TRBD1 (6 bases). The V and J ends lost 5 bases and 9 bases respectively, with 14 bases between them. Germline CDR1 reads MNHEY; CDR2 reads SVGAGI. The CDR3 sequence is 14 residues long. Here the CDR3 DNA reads TGTGCCAGCAGTACGAGACAGGAGTTTTCACCCCTCCACTTT. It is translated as CASSTRQEFSPLHF.

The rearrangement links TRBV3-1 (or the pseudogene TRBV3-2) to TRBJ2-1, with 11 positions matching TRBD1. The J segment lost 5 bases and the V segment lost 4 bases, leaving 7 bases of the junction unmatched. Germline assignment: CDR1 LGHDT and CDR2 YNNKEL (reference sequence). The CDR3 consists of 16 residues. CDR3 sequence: CASSPTGTGGHNEQFF. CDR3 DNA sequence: TGTGCCAGCAGCCCAACCGGGACAGGGGGGCACAATGAGCAGTTCTTC.

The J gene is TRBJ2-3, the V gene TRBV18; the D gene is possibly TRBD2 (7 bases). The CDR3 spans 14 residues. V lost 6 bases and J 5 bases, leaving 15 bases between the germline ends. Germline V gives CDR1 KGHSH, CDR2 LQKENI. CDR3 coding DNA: TGTGCCAGCTCCCCTAATAGGGGGGGAGATACGCAGTATTTT. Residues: CASSPNRGGDTQYF.

Here the CDR3 DNA reads TGTGCCAGCAGGTACGGACAGGGAAGGGAGCCCCAGCATTTT. This sequence encodes CASRYGQGREPQHF. The chain is built from TRBV28 and TRBJ1-5; TRBD1 matches at 8 bases. Germline lookup yields CDR1 MDHEN and CDR2 SYDVKM. CDR3 length: 14 residues. Trimming cost V 6 bases and J 8 bases; bases outside gene matches: 9. The whole variable domain, filled in from reference TRBV28 and TRBJ1-5, reads DVKVTQSSRYLVKRTGEKVFLECVQDMDHENMFWYRQDPGLGLRLIYFSYDVKMKEKGDIPEGYSVSREKKERFSLILESASTNQTSMYLCASRYGQGREPQHFGDGTRLSIL.

This CDR3 is CASSPRGGQSVNTEAFF. CDR3 DNA sequence: TGTGCCAGCAGCCCACGAGGGGGACAGTCAGTGAACACTGAAGCTTTCTTT. The gene calls are TRBV5-5 and TRBJ1-1, with TRBD1 matching 7 bases. The CDR3 length is 17 residues. The V gene end was trimmed by 4 bases and the J gene end by 0 bases; junction bases not matched to a gene: 12. Per germline, CDR1 SGHKS and CDR2 YYEKEE (reference sequence).

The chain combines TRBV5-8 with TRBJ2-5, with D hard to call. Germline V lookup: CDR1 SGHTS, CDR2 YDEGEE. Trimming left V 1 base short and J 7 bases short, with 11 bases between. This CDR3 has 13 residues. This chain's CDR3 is CASSLTLKGTQYF. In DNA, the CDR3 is TGTGCCAGCAGCTTGACACTGAAAGGGACCCAGTACTTC.

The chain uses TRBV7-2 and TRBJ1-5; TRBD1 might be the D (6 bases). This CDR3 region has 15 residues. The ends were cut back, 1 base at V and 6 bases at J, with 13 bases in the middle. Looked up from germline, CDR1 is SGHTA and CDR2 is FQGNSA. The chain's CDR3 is CASSLGWGPGQPQHF. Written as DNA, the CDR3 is TGTGCCAGCAGCTTAGGGTGGGGGCCTGGTCAGCCCCAGCATTTT.

In nucleotides, the CDR3 is TGCAGCGTCGACAGAAACCAGGGGGCAAATGGCTACACCTTC. Amino acid sequence: CSVDRNQGANGYTF. The chain couples TRBV29-1 to TRBJ1-2; 8 nucleotides line up with TRBD1. This CDR3 has 14 amino acids. Germline V lookup: CDR1 SQVTM, CDR2 ANQGSEA. The V and J ends lost 6 bases and 6 bases, in that order; junction bases with no gene match: 12.

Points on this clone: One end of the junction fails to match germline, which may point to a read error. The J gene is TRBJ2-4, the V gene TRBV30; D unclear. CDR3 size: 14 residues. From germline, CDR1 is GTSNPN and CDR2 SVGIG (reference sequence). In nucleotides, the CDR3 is TGTGCCTGGAGTGAGGCAGGAGCCCAAAACATTCAGTACTTC. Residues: CAWSEAGAQNIQYF.

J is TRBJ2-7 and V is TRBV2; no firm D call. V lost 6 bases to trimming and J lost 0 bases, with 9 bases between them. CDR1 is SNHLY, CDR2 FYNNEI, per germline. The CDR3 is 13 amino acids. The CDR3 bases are TGTGCCAGCAGCGGCGAAGGCTCCTACGAGCAGTACTTC. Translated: CASSGEGSYEQYF.

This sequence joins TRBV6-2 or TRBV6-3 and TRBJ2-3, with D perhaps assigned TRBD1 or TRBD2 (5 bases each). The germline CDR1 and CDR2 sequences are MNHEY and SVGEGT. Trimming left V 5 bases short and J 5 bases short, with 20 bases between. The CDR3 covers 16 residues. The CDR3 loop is CASSTLSSGPRDTQYF. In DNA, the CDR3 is TGTGCCAGCAGTACCCTGAGCTCGGGGCCGAGAGATACGCAGTATTTT.

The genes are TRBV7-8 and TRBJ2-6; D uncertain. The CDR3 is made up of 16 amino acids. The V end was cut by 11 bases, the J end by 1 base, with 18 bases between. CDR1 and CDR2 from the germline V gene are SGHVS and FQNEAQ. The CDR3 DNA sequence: TGTGCCGGGCACACGAATAAGGAATCTGGGGCCAACGTCCTGACTTTC. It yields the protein CAGHTNKESGANVLTF. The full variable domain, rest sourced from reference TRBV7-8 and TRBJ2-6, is GAGVSQSPRYKVAKRGQDVALRCDPISGHVSLFWYQQALGQGPEFLTYFQNEAQLDKSGLPSDRFFAERPEGSVSTLKIQRTQQEDSAVYLCAGHTNKESGANVLTFGAGSRLTVL.

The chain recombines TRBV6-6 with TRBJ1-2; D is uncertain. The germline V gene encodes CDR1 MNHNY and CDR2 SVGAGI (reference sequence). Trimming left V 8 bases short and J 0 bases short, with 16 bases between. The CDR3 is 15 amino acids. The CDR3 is CASRPPARANYGYTF. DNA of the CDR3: TGTGCCAGCCGACCCCCAGCCCGGGCTAACTATGGCTACACCTTC.

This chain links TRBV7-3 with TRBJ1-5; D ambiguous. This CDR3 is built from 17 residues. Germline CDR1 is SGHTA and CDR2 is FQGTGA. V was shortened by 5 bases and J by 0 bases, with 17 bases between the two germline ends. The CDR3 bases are TGTGCCAGCAGCCCAATGGCCGAGTATTATAGCAATCAGCCCCAGCATTTT. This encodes CASSPMAEYYSNQPQHF. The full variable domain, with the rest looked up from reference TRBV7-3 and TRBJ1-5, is GAGVSQTPSNKVTEKGKYVELRCDPISGHTALYWYRQSLGQGPEFLIYFQGTGAADDSGLPNDRFFAVRPEGSVSTLKIQRTERGDSAVYLCASSPMAEYYSNQPQHFGDGTRLSIL.

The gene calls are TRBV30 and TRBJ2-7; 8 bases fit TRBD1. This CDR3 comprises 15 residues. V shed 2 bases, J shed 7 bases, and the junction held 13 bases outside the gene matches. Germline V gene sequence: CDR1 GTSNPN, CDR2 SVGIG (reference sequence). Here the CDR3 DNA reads TGTGCCTGGAGTCCGGGCGCGCGGACAGGGACTGAGCAGTACTTC. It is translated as CAWSPGARTGTEQYF.

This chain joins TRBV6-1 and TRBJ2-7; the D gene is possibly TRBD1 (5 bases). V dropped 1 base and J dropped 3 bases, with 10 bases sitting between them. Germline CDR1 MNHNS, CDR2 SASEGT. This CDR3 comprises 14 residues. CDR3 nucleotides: TGTGCCAGCAGTGAAGGGGGCCTTATCTACGAGCAGTACTTC. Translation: CASSEGGLIYEQYF.

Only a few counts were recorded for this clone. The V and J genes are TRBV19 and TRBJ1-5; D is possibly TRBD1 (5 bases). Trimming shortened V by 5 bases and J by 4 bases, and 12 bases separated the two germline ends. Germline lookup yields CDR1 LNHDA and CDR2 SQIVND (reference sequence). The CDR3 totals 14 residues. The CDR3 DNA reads TGTGCCAGTAGTCCGAACGAGGGGAATCAGCCCCAGCATTTT. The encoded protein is CASSPNEGNQPQHF.

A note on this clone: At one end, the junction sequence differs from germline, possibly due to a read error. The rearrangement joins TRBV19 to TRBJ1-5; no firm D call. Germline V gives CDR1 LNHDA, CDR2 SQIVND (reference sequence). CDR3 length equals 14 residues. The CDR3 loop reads CTSSIGGSNQPQHF. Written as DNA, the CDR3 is TGTACCAGTAGTATAGGCGGTAGCAATCAGCCCCAGCATTTT.

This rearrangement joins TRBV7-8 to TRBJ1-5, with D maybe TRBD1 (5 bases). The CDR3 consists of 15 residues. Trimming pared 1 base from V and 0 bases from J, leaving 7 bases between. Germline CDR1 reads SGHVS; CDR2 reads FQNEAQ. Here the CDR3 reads CASSLGGTSNQPQHF. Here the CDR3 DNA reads TGTGCCAGCAGCTTAGGGGGGACTAGCAATCAGCCCCAGCATTTT. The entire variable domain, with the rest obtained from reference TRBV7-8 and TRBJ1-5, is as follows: GAGVSQSPRYKVAKRGQDVALRCDPISGHVSLFWYQQALGQGPEFLTYFQNEAQLDKSGLPSDRFFAERPEGSVSTLKIQRTQQEDSAVYLCASSLGGTSNQPQHFGDGTRLSIL.

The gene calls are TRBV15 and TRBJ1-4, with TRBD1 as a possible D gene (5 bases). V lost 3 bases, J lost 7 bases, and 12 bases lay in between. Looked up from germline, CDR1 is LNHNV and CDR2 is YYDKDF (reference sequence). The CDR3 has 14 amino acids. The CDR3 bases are TGTGCCACCAGCAGGACGGTGGGGGGTGAAAAACTGTTTTTT. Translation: CATSRTVGGEKLFF.

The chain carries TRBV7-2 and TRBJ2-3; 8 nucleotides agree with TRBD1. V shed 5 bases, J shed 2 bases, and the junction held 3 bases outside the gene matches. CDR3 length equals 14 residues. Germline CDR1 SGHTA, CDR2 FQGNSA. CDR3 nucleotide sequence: TGTGCCAGCAGCAGGACAGGGCTCACAGATACGCAGTATTTT. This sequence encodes CASSRTGLTDTQYF. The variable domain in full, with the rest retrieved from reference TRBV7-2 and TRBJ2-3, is GAGVSQSPSNKVTEKGKDVELRCDPISGHTALYWYRQSLGQGLEFLIYFQGNSAPDKSGLPSDRFSAERTGGSVSTLTIQRTQQEDSAVYLCASSRTGLTDTQYFGPGTRLTVL.

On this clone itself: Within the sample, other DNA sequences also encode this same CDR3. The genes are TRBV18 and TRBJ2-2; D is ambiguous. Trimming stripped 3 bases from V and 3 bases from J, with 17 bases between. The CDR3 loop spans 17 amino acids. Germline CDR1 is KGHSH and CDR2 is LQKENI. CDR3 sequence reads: CASSPIVGGKHTGELFF. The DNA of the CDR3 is TGTGCCAGCTCACCGATCGTTGGCGGCAAGCACACCGGGGAGCTGTTTTTT.

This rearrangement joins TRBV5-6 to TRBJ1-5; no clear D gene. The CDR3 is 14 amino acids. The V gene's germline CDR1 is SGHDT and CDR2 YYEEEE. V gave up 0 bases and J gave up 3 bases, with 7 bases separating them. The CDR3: CASSLGFDNQPQHF. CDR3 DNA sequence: TGTGCCAGCAGCTTGGGGTTCGACAATCAGCCCCAGCATTTT.

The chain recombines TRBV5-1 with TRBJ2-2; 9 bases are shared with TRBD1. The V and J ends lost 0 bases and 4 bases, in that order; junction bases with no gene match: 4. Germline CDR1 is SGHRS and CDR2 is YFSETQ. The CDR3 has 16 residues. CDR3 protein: CASSLDGQGTTGELFF. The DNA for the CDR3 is TGCGCCAGCAGCTTGGACGGACAGGGGACCACCGGGGAGCTGTTTTTT.

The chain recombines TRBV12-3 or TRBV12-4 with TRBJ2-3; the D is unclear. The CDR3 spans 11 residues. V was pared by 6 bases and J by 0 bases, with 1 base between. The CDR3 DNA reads TGTGCCAGCAGCAGCACAGATACGCAGTATTTT. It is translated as CASSSTDTQYF.

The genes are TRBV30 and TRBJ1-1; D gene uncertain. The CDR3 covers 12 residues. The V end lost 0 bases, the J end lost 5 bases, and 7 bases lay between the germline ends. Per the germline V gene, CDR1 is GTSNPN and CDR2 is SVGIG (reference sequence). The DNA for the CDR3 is TGTGCCTGGAGTGTCGGGCCGACTGAAGCTTTCTTT. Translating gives CAWSVGPTEAFF.